A single sample gave rise to the 2 T cell receptor beta chains below, sequenced in a study of CD8 T cells in ankylosing spondylitis. TCRdb ran MiXCR on the 5' RACE reads and lists one entry per CDR3 protein. The sample includes hundreds of thousands of distinct CDR3 sequences, 15% to 20% of them seen just once. The sequenced material came from blood, either unsorted or a sorted T cell fraction (not recorded which). Receptor source: a male donor with ankylosing spondylitis or in good health (not recorded which).

This clonotype was observed a handful of times. V and J are TRBV7-8 and TRBJ2-5, with TRBD1 identical over 8 bases. Germline assignment: CDR1 SGHVS and CDR2 FQNEAQ. Losses at the gene ends were 5 bases for V and 2 bases for J; bases not matched to a gene: 7. The CDR3 is 15 residues long. CDR3 sequence reads: CASSNGQGLQETQYF. The CDR3 DNA reads TGTGCCAGCAGCAACGGACAGGGCTTGCAAGAGACCCAGTACTTC. Full variable domain (missing parts from reference TRBV7-8 and TRBJ2-5): GAGVSQSPRYKVAKRGQDVALRCDPISGHVSLFWYQQALGQGPEFLTYFQNEAQLDKSGLPSDRFFAERPEGSVSTLKIQRTQQEDSAVYLCASSNGQGLQETQYFGPGTRLLVL.

CDR3 loop: CASTETGTSGSKSTDTQYF. For the CDR3, the DNA is TGTGCCAGTACCGAAACCGGGACTAGCGGGAGTAAGAGCACAGATACGCAGTATTTT. This chain uses TRBV19 with TRBJ2-3; 14 bases are a match to TRBD2. The germline gives CDR1 LNHDA, CDR2 SQIVND (reference sequence). Trimming cost V 7 bases and J 0 bases; bases outside gene matches: 12. This CDR3 has 19 amino acids.